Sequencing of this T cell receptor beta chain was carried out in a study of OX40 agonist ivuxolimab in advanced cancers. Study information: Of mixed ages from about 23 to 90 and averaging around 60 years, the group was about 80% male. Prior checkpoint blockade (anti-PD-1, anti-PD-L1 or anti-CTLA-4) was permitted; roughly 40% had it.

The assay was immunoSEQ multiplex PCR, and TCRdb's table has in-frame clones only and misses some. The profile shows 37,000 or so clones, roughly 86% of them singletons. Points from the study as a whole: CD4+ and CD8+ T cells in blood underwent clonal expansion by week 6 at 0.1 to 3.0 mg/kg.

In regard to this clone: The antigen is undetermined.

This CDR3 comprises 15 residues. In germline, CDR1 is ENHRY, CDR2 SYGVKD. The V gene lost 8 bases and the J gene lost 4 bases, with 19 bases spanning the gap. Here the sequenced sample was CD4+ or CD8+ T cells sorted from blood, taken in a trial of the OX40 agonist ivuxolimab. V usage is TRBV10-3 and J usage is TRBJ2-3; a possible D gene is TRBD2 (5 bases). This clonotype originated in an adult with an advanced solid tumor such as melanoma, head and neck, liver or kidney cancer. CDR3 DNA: TGTGCCATCTCGAAAGCGAGGTCGGGATCAGATACGCAGTATTTT. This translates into CAISKARSGSDTQYF.